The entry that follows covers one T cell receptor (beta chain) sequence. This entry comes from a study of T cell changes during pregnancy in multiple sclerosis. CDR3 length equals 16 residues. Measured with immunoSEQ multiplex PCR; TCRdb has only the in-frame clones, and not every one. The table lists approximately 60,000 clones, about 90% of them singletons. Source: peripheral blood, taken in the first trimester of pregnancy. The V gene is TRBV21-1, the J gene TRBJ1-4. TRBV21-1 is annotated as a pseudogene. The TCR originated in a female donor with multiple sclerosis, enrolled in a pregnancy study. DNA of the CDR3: TGTGCCAGCAGCTCCCCGCCAGGGAGGGGAAATGAAAAACTGTTTTTT. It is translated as CASSSPPGRGNEKLFF.